This T cell receptor (beta chain) was identified during a study of early stage breast cancer tumors. In the study overall: Under 10 ER+/PR+/HER2- tumors were invasive ductal; a few were invasive lobular. Roughly 9.6-fold was the mean read coverage per sample.

Repertoires were generated with immunoSEQ multiplex PCR, while TCRdb's copy carries only in-frame clones and drops some. Of more than 13,000 clones listed, about four fifths are singletons. The CDR3 loop spans 15 amino acids. Trimming took off 0 bases at V and 1 base at J, with 9 bases between the two ends. The chain employs TRBV23-1 and TRBJ2-5; no firm D call. TRBV23-1 is designated an ORF whose function remains uncertain. The clonotype comes from a person between 45 and 65 years old with breast cancer. Material: normal breast tissue next to the tumor. The chain's CDR3 is CASSQSGRLQETQYF. The CDR3 DNA reads TGCGCCAGCAGTCAATCCGGCAGGCTCCAAGAGACCCAGTACTTC.